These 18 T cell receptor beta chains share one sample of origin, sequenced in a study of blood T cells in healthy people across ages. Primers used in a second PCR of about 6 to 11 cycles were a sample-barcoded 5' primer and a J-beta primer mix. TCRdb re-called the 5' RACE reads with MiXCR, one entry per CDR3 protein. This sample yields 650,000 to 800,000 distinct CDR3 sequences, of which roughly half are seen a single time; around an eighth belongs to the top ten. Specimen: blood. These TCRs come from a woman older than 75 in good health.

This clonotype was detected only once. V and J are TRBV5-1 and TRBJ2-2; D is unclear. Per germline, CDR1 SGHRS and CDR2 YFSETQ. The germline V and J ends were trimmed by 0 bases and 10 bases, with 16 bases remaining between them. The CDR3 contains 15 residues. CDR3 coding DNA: TGCGCCAGCAGCTTGGGGGTCTCTAGGCAAGTGGAGCTGTTTTTT. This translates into CASSLGVSRQVELFF.

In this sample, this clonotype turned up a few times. CDR3 in amino acids: CASSGRTQSTDTQYF. The CDR3, as DNA: TGTGCCAGCAGTGGACGTACGCAAAGCACAGATACGCAGTATTTT. V and J are TRBV25-1 and TRBJ2-3; no clear D. Germline V gene lookup returns CDR1 MGHDK and CDR2 SYGVNS. V was trimmed by 4 bases and J by 0 bases, leaving 11 bases between them. This CDR3 contains 15 residues.

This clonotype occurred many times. CDR3 amino acids: CASSLGTSGGDEQFF. The CDR3 DNA reads as TGCGCCAGCAGCTTGGGGACTAGCGGGGGGGATGAGCAGTTCTTC. This chain uses TRBV5-1 with TRBJ2-1, with TRBD2 matching 15 bases. CDR1 is SGHRS and CDR2 is YFSETQ in the germline V gene. Trimming took 0 bases from V and 8 from J; bases not matched to a gene: 0. The CDR3 consists of 15 residues.

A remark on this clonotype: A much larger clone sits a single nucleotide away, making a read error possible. The CDR3 DNA follows: TGTGTCAGCAGTTCCGGACAGGGGTGGACAGATGCGCAGTATTTT. Its translation is CVSSSGQGWTDAQYF. The rearrangement joins TRBV12-3 or TRBV12-4 to TRBJ2-3, with 9 positions matching TRBD1. CDR3 size: 15 residues.

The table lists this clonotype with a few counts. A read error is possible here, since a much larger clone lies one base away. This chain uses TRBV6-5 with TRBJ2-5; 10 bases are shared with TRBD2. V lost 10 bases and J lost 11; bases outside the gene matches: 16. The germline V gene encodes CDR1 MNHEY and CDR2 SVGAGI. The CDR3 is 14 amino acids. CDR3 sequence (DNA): TGTGCCACACAGGGAGAGCGGGGGGGAGGTGAGCAGTACTTC. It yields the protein CATQGERGGGEQYF.

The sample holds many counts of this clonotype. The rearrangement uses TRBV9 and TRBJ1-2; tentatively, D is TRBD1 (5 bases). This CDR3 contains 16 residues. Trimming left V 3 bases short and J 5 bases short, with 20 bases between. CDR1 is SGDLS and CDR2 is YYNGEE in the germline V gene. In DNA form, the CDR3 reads TGTGCCAGCAGCGGCCCTGGGGGGAGGAGTAAATATGGCTACACCTTC. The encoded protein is CASSGPGGRSKYGYTF. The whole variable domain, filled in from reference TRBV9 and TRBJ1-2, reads DSGVTQTPKHLITATGQRVTLRCSPRSGDLSVYWYQQSLDQGLQFLIQYYNGEERAKGNILERFSAQQFPDLHSELNLSSLELGDSALYFCASSGPGGRSKYGYTFGSGTRLTVV.

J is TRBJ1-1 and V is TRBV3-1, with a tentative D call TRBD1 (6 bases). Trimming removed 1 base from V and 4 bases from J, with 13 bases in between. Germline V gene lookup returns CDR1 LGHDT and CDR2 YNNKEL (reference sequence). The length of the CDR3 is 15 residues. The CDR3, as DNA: TGTGCCAGCAGCCAAGTGCGGAGGGGGATCACTGAAGCTTTCTTT. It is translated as CASSQVRRGITEAFF.

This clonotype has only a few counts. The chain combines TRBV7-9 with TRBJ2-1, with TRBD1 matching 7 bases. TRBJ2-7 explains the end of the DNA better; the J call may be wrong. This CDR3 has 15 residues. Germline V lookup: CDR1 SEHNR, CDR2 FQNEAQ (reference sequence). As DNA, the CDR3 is TGTGCCAGCAGAGATACAGGGGTCTCCTACAATGAGCAGTACTTC. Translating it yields CASRDTGVSYNEQYF.

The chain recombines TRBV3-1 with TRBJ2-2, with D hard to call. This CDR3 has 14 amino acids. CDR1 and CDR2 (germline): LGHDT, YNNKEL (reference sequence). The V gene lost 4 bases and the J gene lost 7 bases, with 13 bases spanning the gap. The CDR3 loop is CASSRDGGVGELFF. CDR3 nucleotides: TGTGCCAGCAGCCGTGACGGCGGAGTCGGGGAGCTGTTTTTT.

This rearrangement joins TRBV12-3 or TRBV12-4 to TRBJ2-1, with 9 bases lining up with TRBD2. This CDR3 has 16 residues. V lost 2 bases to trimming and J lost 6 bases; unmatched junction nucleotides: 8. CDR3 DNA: TGTGCCAGCAGTTTAAATGGGGCTAGCGGGGTCAATGAGCAGTTCTTC. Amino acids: CASSLNGASGVNEQFF.

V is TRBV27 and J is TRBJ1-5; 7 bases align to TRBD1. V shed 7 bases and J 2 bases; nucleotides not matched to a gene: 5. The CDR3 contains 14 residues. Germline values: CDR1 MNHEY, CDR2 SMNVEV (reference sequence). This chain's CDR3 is CASKRGQGNQPQHF. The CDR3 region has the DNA TGTGCCAGCAAAAGGGGGCAGGGCAATCAGCCCCAGCATTTT.

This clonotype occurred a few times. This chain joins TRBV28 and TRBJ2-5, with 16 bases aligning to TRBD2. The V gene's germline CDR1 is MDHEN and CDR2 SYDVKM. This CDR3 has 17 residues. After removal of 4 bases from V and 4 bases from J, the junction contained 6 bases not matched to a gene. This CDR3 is CASSSGTSGRAAETQYF. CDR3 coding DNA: TGTGCCAGCAGTTCCGGGACTAGCGGGAGGGCCGCAGAGACCCAGTACTTC.

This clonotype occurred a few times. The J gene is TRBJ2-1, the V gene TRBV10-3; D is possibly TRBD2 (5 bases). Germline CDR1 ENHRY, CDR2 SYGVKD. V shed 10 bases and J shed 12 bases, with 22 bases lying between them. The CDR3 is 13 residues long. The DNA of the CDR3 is TGTGCCAGTACCGGGATCCCCGGTTGTAGGCAGTTCTTC. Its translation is CASTGIPGCRQFF.

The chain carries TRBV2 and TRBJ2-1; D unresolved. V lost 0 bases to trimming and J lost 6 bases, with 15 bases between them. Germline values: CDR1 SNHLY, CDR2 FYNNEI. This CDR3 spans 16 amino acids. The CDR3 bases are TGTGCCAGCAGTGAAGCCGCCACCACTGTCCTCAATGAGCAGTTCTTC. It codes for CASSEAATTVLNEQFF.

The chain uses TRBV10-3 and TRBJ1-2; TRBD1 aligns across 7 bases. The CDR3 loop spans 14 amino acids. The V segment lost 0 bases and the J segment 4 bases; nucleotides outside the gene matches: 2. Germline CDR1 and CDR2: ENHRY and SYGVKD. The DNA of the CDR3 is TGTGCCATCAGTGAGTCCCGGGACAGCTATGGCTACACCTTC. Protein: CAISESRDSYGYTF.

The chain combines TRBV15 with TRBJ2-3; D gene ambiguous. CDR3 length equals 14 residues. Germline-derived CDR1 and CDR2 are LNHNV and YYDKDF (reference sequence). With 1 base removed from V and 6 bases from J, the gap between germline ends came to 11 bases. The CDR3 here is CATSRVLLGDTQYF. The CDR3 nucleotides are TGTGCCACCAGCAGAGTTCTGCTAGGGGATACGCAGTATTTT.

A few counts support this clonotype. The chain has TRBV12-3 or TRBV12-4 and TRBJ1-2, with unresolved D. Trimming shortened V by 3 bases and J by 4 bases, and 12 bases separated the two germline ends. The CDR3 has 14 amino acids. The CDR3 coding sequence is TGTGCCAGCAGTTTTAGTCGGTCTGGCTATGGCTACACCTTC. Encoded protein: CASSFSRSGYGYTF.

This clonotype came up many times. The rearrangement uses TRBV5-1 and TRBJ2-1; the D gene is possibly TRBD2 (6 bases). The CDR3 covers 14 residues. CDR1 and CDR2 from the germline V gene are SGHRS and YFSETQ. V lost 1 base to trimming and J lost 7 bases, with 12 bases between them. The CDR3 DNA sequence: TGCGCCAGCAGCTTGACGGGAGTGGAAAATGAGCAGTTCTTC. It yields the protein CASSLTGVENEQFF.